A selection of T cell receptor beta chains follows, all from one sample in a study of HIV-infected children after antiretroviral therapy interruption. Each CDR3 protein is one row after TCRdb ran MiXCR on the 3' RACE reads. The sample includes some 41,000 distinct CDR3 sequences, over 6% of them seen just once. The sequenced sample was CD45RA+ CD4+ T cells from PBMCs, pooled from several time points, obtained from a donor given antiretroviral therapy, either interrupted or continuous. The receptors were gathered from a pool of human donors with HIV. CDR3s include the opening cysteine and the closing phenylalanine or tryptophan. The D gene is left open where the match is weak. Clone size is given for some rows only: seen once, a few or many times, or a class if the clone is expanded.

v_call: TRBV27; j_call: TRBJ1-6; cdr3_length: 13; clone_size: many; d_call: -; cdr3_aa: CASSLSGDSPLYF; cdr3_nt: TGTGCTAGCAGTTTATCGGGGGATTCGCCCCTCTACTTT
v_call: TRBV28; j_call: TRBJ1-1; cdr3_length: 14; clone_size: many; d_call: -; cdr3_aa: CASSLLLRNTEAFF; cdr3_nt: TGTGCCAGCAGTTTGTTGCTCCGGAACACTGAAGCTTTCTTT
v_call: TRBV7-2; j_call: TRBJ1-6; cdr3_length: 15; clone_size: -; d_call: -; cdr3_aa: CASSFRGYRGSPLHF; cdr3_nt: TGTGCCAGCAGCTTTAGAGGCTATAGAGGTTCACCCCTCCACTTT
v_call: TRBV20-1; j_call: TRBJ2-3; cdr3_length: 14; clone_size: many; d_call: TRBD2; cdr3_aa: CSATRLAGTDTQYF; cdr3_nt: TGCAGTGCTACAAGACTAGCGGGCACAGATACGCAGTATTTT
v_call: TRBV19; j_call: TRBJ1-5; cdr3_length: 14; clone_size: many; d_call: -; cdr3_aa: CASWGEGINQPQHF; cdr3_nt: TGTGCCAGTTGGGGAGAGGGTATCAATCAGCCCCAGCATTTT
v_call: TRBV20-1; j_call: TRBJ2-1; cdr3_length: 15; clone_size: -; d_call: TRBD2; cdr3_aa: CSARPKRGVHNEQFF; cdr3_nt: TGCAGTGCTAGACCCAAGCGGGGGGTTCACAATGAGCAGTTCTTC
v_call: TRBV4-1; j_call: TRBJ2-3; cdr3_length: 20; clone_size: many; d_call: -; cdr3_aa: CASSQDKGFGGRVGTDTQYF; cdr3_nt: TGCGCCAGCAGCCAAGATAAGGGGTTTGGAGGAAGGGTGGGCACAGATACGCAGTATTTT
v_call: TRBV4-1; j_call: TRBJ2-1; cdr3_length: 15; clone_size: many; d_call: -; cdr3_aa: CASSQVRDSYNEQFF; cdr3_nt: TGCGCCAGCAGCCAAGTCCGGGACTCCTACAATGAGCAGTTCTTC
v_call: TRBV29-1; j_call: TRBJ2-3; cdr3_length: 15; clone_size: many; d_call: -; cdr3_aa: CSVEISWGNTDTQYF; cdr3_nt: TGCAGCGTTGAAATCTCCTGGGGGAACACAGATACGCAGTATTTT
v_call: TRBV2; j_call: TRBJ1-5; cdr3_length: 16; clone_size: few; d_call: -; cdr3_aa: CASSELPPGGNQPQHF; cdr3_nt: TGTGCCAGCAGTGAGCTCCCTCCGGGGGGCAATCAGCCCCAGCATTTT
v_call: TRBV4-3; j_call: TRBJ1-1; cdr3_length: 14; clone_size: many; d_call: -; cdr3_aa: CASSQAGLNTEAFF; cdr3_nt: TGCGCCAGCAGCCAAGCGGGCTTGAACACTGAAGCTTTCTTT
v_call: TRBV20-1; j_call: TRBJ2-1; cdr3_length: 14; clone_size: many; d_call: TRBD2; cdr3_aa: CSARVAGGRSEQFF; cdr3_nt: TGCAGTGCTAGAGTAGCGGGGGGGAGGAGTGAGCAGTTCTTC
v_call: TRBV7-2; j_call: TRBJ2-1; cdr3_length: 16; clone_size: many; d_call: TRBD2; cdr3_aa: CASSTRAGGRYNEQFF; cdr3_nt: TGTGCCAGCAGCACACGAGCGGGGGGGCGGTACAATGAGCAGTTCTTC
v_call: TRBV12-3/TRBV12-4; j_call: TRBJ2-5; cdr3_length: 15; clone_size: few; d_call: TRBD2; cdr3_aa: CASSLLAGGPETQYF; cdr3_nt: TGTGCCAGCAGTTTACTAGCGGGGGGGCCTGAGACCCAGTACTTC
v_call: TRBV23-1; j_call: TRBJ2-3; cdr3_length: 13; clone_size: few; d_call: -; cdr3_aa: CASSQLTADTQYF; cdr3_nt: TGCGCCAGCAGTCAATTGACAGCAGATACGCAGTATTTT
v_call: TRBV19; j_call: TRBJ2-1; cdr3_length: 15; clone_size: many; d_call: -; cdr3_aa: CASSIGASGFGEQFF; cdr3_nt: TGTGCCAGTAGTATAGGAGCGTCCGGCTTCGGTGAGCAGTTCTTC
v_call: TRBV15; j_call: TRBJ2-5; cdr3_length: 16; clone_size: many; d_call: TRBD1; cdr3_aa: CATSRVGQGFLETQYF; cdr3_nt: TGTGCCACCAGCAGAGTGGGACAGGGATTTTTGGAGACCCAGTACTTC
v_call: TRBV7-9; j_call: TRBJ2-3; cdr3_length: 16; clone_size: many; d_call: -; cdr3_aa: CASSLVAGPSTDTQYF; cdr3_nt: TGTGCCAGCAGCTTAGTAGCCGGACCCAGCACAGATACGCAGTATTTT
v_call: TRBV6-5; j_call: TRBJ2-5; cdr3_length: 15; clone_size: many; d_call: TRBD1; cdr3_aa: CASSADRGIQETQYF; cdr3_nt: TGTGCCAGCAGTGCTGACAGGGGGATCCAAGAGACCCAGTACTTC
v_call: TRBV7-7; j_call: TRBJ1-1; cdr3_length: 14; clone_size: many; d_call: -; cdr3_aa: CASSPPQGNTEAFF; cdr3_nt: TGTGCCAGCAGCCCACCACAGGGAAACACTGAAGCTTTCTTT
v_call: TRBV7-8; j_call: TRBJ2-1; cdr3_length: 15; clone_size: many; d_call: -; cdr3_aa: CASSFRLSSYNEQFF; cdr3_nt: TGTGCCAGCAGCTTCCGCTTAAGCTCCTACAATGAGCAGTTCTTC
v_call: TRBV21-1; j_call: TRBJ1-1; cdr3_length: 18; clone_size: few; d_call: -; cdr3_aa: CASSLRGEQEESHTEAFF; cdr3_nt: TGTGCCAGCAGCCTTCGTGGAGAGCAGGAGGAGAGTCACACTGAAGCTTTCTTT
v_call: TRBV29-1; j_call: TRBJ2-7; cdr3_length: 13; clone_size: many; d_call: -; cdr3_aa: CGARDLGGLEQYF; cdr3_nt: TGTGGTGCTAGGGATCTGGGGGGGCTTGAACAGTACTTC
v_call: TRBV20-1; j_call: TRBJ2-1; cdr3_length: 14; clone_size: many; d_call: -; cdr3_aa: CSAREVRSYNEQFF; cdr3_nt: TGCAGTGCTAGAGAAGTAAGGTCTTACAATGAGCAGTTCTTC
v_call: TRBV29-1; j_call: TRBJ2-5; cdr3_length: 11; clone_size: many; d_call: -; cdr3_aa: CSVLEKETQYF; cdr3_nt: TGCAGCGTTCTAGAAAAAGAGACCCAGTACTTC